These T cell receptor beta chains were read from a single sample in a study of beta chain features in type 1 diabetes. TCRdb's copy holds only in-frame clones and misses some; the assay was immunoSEQ multiplex PCR. The sample consists of under 550,000 clones, around 10% of them appearing once. Material: naive CD4+ T cells from blood. Receptors were obtained from a young woman in good health. CDR3s include the opening cysteine and the closing phenylalanine or tryptophan. The D gene is left open where the match is weak. Rows may omit the clone size; those that give it use once, few, many or a size class.

D gene,V gene,clone size,CDR3 protein
NA,TRBV5-1,NA,CASSLVDGPNEQFF
NA,TRBV2,NA,CASLGVSGANVLTF
NA,TRBV7-2,few,CASSVLNQPQHF
NA,TRBV4-3,few,CASSPITANTEAFF
NA,TRBV14,NA,CASSQGQFYEQYF
NA,TRBV9,few,CASSVAGRQYNEQFF
NA,TRBV23-1,NA,CASSQSDTEETQYF
NA,TRBV14,NA,CASSQVSYRRLPDTQYF
NA,TRBV7-2,few,CASSFGEAQFF
NA,TRBV15,NA,CATTPVWTKQETQYF
NA,TRBV7-2,few,CASSLISNTGELFF
NA,TRBV15,NA,CATSRDGNTEAFF
TRBD2,TRBV5-1,few,CASSLLIRLAGTEETQYF
NA,TRBV19,NA,CASSMMGGTEAFF
NA,TRBV9,NA,CASSARVVDTIYF
TRBD2,TRBV7-9,NA,CASSLVLAGGLNEQFF
NA,TRBV6-1,NA,CASSVSDTQYF
NA,TRBV7-6,few,CASSSGTRIPNTQYF
TRBD1,TRBV7-9,few,CASSLMSTGEPYEQYF
NA,TRBV9,few,CASSAGRPYEQYF
NA,TRBV29-1,few,CSVVTYQEQFF
NA,TRBV15,NA,CATSRDRAQETQYF